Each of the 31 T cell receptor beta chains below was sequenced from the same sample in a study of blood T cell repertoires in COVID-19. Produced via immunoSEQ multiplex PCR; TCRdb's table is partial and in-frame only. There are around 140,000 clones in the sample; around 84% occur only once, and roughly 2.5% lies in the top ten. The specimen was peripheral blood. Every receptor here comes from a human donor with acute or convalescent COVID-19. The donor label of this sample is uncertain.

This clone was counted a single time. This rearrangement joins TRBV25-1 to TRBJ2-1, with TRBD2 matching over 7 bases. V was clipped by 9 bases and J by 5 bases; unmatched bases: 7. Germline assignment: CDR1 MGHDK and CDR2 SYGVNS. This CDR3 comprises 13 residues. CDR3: CARHRGVDNEQFF. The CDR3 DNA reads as TGTGCCAGACACCGGGGGGTGGACAATGAGCAGTTCTTC.

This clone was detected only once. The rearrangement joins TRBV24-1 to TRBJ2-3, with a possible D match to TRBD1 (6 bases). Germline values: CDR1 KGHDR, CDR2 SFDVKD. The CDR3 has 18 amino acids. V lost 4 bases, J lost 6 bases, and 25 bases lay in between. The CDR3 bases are TGTGCCACCAGTGACCCTGGGGGCTCACAGGGTATGGAGGATACGCAGTATTTT. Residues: CATSDPGGSQGMEDTQYF.

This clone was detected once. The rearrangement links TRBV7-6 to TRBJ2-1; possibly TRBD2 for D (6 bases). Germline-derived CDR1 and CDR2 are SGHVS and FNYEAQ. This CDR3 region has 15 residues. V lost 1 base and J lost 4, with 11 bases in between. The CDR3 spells CASSLVGAGYNEQFF. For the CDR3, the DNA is TGTGCCAGCAGCTTAGTCGGGGCGGGATACAATGAGCAGTTCTTC. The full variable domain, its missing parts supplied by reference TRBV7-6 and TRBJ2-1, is GAGVSQSPRYKVTKRGQDVALRCDPISGHVSLYWYRQALGQGPEFLTYFNYEAQQDKSGLPNDRFSAERPEGSISTLTIQRTEQRDSAMYRCASSLVGAGYNEQFFGPGTRLTVL.

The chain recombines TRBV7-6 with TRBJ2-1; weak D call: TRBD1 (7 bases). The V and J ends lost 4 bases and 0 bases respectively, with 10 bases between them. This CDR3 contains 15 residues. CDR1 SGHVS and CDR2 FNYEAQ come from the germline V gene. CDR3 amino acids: CASSSRDSSYNEQFF. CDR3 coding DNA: TGTGCCAGCAGCTCGCGGGACAGCTCCTACAATGAGCAGTTCTTC.

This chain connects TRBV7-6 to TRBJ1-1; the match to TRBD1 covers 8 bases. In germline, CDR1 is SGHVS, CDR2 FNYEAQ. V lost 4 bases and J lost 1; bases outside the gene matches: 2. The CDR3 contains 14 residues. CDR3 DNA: TGTGCCAGCAGCTCAGGGGGCGAGAACACTGAAGCTTTCTTT. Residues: CASSSGGENTEAFF.

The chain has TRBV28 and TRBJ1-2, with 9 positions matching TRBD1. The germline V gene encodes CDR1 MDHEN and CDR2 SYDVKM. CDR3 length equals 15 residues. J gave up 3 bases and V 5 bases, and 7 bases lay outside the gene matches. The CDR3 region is CASSGTGYPHYGYTF. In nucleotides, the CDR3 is TGTGCCAGCAGTGGGACAGGGTACCCTCACTATGGCTACACCTTC.

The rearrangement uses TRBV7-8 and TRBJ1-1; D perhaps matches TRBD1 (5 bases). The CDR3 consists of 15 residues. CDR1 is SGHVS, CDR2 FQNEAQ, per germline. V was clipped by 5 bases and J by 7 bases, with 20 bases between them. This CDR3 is CASSAQEGSGREAFF. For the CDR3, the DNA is TGTGCCAGCAGCGCACAGGAGGGAAGTGGCCGTGAAGCTTTCTTT. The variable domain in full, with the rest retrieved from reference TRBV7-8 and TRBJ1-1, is GAGVSQSPRYKVAKRGQDVALRCDPISGHVSLFWYQQALGQGPEFLTYFQNEAQLDKSGLPSDRFFAERPEGSVSTLKIQRTQQEDSAVYLCASSAQEGSGREAFFGQGTRLTVV.

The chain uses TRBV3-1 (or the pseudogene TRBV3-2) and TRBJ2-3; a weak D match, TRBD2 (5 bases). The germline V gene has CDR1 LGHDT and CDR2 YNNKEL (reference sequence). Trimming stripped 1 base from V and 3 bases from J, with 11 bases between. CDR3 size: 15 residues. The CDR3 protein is CASSQASTGTDTQYF. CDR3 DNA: TGTGCCAGCAGCCAAGCTAGCACGGGAACAGATACGCAGTATTTT.

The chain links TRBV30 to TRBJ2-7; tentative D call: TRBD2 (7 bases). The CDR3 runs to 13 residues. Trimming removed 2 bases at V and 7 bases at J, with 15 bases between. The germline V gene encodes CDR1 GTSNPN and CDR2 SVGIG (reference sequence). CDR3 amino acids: CAWSPSGGQEQYF. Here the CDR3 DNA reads TGTGCCTGGAGTCCCTCCGGGGGGCAGGAGCAGTACTTC.

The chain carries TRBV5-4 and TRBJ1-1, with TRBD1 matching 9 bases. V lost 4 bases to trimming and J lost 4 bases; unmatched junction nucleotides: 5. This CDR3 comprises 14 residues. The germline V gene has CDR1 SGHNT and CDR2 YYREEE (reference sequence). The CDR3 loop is CASSTGQGTTEAFF. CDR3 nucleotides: TGTGCCAGCAGCACCGGACAGGGGACCACTGAAGCTTTCTTT.

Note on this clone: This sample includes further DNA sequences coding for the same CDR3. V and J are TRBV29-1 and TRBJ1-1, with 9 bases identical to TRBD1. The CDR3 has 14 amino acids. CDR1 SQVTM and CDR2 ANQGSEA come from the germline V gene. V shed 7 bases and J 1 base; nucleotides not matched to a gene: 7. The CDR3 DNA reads TGCAGCGCCGATCCGGGACAGGGGAACACTGAAGCTTTCTTT. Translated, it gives CSADPGQGNTEAFF.

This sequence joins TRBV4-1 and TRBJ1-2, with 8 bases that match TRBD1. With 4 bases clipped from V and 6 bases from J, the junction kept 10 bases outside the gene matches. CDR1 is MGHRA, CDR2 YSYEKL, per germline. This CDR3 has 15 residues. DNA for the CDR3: TGCGCCAGCAGCCTTAGTGACAGGGGAATGGATGGCTACACCTTC. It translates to CASSLSDRGMDGYTF.

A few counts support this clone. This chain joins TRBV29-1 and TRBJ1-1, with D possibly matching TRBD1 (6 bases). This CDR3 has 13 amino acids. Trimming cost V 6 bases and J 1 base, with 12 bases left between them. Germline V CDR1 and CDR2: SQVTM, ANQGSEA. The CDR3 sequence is CSVHTTGNTEAFF. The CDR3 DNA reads TGCAGCGTACACACGACAGGGAACACTGAAGCTTTCTTT.

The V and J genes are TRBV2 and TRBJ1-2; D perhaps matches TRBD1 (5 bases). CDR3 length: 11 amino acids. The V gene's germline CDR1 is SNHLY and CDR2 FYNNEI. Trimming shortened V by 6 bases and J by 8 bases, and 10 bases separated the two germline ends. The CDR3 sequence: CASSRDSGYTF. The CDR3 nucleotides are TGTGCCAGCAGCAGGGATTCCGGCTACACCTTC.

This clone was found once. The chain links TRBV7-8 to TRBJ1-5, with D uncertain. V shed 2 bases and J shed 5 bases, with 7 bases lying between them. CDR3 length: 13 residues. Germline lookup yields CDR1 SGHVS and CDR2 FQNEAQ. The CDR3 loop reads CASSLSVDQPQHF. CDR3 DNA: TGTGCCAGCAGCTTATCGGTTGATCAGCCCCAGCATTTT. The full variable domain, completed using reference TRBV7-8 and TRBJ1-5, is GAGVSQSPRYKVAKRGQDVALRCDPISGHVSLFWYQQALGQGPEFLTYFQNEAQLDKSGLPSDRFFAERPEGSVSTLKIQRTQQEDSAVYLCASSLSVDQPQHFGDGTRLSIL.

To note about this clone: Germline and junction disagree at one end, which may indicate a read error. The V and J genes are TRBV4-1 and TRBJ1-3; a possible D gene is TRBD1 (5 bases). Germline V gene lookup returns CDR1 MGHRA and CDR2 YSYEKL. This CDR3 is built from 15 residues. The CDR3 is CASSQGGGPGYTIYF. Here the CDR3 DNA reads TGCGCCAGCAGCCAAGGGGGGGGACCTGGATACACCATATATTTT.

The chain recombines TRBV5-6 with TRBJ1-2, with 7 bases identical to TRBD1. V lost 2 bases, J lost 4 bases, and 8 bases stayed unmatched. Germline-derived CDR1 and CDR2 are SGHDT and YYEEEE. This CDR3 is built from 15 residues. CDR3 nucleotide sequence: TGTGCCAGCAGCTTCATAGGGGGCAATATCTATGGCTACACCTTC. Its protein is CASSFIGGNIYGYTF.

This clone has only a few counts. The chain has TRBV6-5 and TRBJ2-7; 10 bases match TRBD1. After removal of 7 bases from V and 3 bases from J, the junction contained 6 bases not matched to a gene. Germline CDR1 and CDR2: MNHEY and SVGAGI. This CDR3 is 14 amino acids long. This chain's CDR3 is CASKKTGGIYEQYF. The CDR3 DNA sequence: TGTGCCAGCAAAAAGACAGGGGGCATCTACGAGCAGTACTTC.

CDR3 sequence reads: CASSSGQAPDEQYF. In DNA form, the CDR3 reads TGTGCCAGCAGCTCTGGACAGGCGCCTGACGAGCAGTACTTC. The V gene is TRBV28, the J gene TRBJ2-7; 7 bases line up with TRBD1. CDR1 and CDR2 from the germline V gene are MDHEN and SYDVKM. The CDR3 spans 14 residues. J lost 5 bases, V lost 6 bases, and 10 bases had no gene match.

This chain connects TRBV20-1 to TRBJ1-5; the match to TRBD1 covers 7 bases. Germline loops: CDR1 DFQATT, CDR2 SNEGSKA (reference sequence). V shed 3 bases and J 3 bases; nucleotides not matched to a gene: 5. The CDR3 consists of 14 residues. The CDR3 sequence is CSASLQGNNQPQHF. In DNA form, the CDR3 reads TGCAGTGCTAGTCTACAGGGGAACAATCAGCCCCAGCATTTT.

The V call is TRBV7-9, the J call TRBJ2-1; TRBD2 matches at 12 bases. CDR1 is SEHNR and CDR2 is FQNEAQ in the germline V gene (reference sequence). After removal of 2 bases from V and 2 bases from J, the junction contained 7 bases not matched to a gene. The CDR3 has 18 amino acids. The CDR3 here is CASSLLAGGSKAYNEQFF. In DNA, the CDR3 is TGTGCCAGCAGCTTACTAGCGGGGGGGAGTAAGGCCTACAATGAGCAGTTCTTC. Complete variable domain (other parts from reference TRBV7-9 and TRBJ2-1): DTGVSQNPRHKITKRGQNVTFRCDPISEHNRLYWYRQTLGQGPEFLTYFQNEAQLEKSRLLSDRFSAERPKGSFSTLEIQRTEQGDSAMYLCASSLLAGGSKAYNEQFFGPGTRLTVL.

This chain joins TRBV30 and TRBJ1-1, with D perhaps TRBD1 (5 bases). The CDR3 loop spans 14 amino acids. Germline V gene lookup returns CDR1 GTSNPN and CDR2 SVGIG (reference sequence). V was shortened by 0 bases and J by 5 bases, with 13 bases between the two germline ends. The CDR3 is CAWSVLREGTEAFF. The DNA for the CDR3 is TGTGCCTGGAGTGTACTTCGGGAGGGGACTGAAGCTTTCTTT.

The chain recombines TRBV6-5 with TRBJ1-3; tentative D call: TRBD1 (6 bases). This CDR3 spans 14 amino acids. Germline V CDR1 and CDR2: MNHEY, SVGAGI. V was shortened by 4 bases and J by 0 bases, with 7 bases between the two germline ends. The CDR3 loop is CASSSDSSGNTIYF. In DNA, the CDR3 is TGTGCCAGCAGTTCGGACAGCTCTGGAAACACCATATATTTT.

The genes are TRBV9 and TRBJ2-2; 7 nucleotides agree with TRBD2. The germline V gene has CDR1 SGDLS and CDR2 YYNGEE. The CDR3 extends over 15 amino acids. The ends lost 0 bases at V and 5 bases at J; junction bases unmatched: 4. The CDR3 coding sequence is TGTGCCAGCAGCGTAGATCCGGGAGGAACCGGGGAGCTGTTTTTT. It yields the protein CASSVDPGGTGELFF.

CDR3 DNA: TGTGCCAGCAGCAGTTCCTCGGGGGCGAACACCGGGGAGCTGTTTTTT. Its translation is CASSSSSGANTGELFF. V gene TRBV11-3 combines with J gene TRBJ2-2, with D possibly being TRBD2 (6 bases). CDR1 is SGHNT and CDR2 is YENEEA in the germline V gene. The CDR3 length is 16 residues. V was cut by 5 bases and J by 0 bases, with 13 bases left in between.

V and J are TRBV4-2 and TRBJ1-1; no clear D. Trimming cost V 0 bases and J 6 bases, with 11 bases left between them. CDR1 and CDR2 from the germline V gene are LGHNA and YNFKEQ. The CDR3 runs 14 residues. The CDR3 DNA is TGTGCCAGCAGCCAAGAGACGGGGTTCTCTGAAGCTTTCTTT. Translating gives CASSQETGFSEAFF.

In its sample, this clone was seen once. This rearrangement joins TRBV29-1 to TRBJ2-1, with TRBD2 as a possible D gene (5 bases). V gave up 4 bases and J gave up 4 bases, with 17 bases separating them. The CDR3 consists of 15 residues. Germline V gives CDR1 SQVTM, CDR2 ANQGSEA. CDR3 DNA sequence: TGCAGCGTTGTGTTAGCGCGCCGGGGTTACAATGAGCAGTTCTTC. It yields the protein CSVVLARRGYNEQFF.

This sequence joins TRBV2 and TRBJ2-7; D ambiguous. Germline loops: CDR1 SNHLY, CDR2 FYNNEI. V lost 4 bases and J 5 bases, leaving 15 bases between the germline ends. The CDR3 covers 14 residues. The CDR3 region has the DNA TGTGCCAGCAGTGCCCCAATTAGCCCCCACGAGCAGTACGTC. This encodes CASSAPISPHEQYV.

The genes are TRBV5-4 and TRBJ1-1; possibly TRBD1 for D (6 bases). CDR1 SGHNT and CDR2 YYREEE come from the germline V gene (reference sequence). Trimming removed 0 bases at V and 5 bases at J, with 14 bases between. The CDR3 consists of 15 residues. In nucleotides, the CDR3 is TGTGCCAGCAGCTTGGACCAGGGGCGCCGAACTGAAGCTTTCTTT. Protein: CASSLDQGRRTEAFF.

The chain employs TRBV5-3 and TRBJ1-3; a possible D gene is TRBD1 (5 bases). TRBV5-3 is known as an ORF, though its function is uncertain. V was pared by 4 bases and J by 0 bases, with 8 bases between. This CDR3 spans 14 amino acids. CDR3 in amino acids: CARSPDSSGNTIYF. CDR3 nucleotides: TGTGCCAGAAGCCCCGACAGCTCTGGAAACACCATATATTTT.

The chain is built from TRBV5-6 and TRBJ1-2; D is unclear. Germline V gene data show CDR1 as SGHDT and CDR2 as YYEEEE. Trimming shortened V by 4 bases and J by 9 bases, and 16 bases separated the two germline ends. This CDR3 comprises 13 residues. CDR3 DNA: TGTGCCAGCAGCCTAAATCTACTATGGAGCTACACCTTC. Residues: CASSLNLLWSYTF. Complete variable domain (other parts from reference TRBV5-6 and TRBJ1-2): DAGVTQSPTHLIKTRGQQVTLRCSPKSGHDTVSWYQQALGQGPQFIFQYYEEEERQRGNFPDRFSGHQFPNYSSELNVNALLLGDSALYLCASSLNLLWSYTFGSGTRLTVV.